The 14 T cell receptor beta chains below come from one sample, sequenced in a study of T cell responses to AZD1222 COVID-19 vaccine. This table comes from immunoSEQ multiplex PCR, and its TCRdb copy is limited to in-frame clones, with some not included. Of more than 100,000 clones in the sample, 75% to 95% are singletons; the top ten hold less than 2%. The source was peripheral blood, collected 28 days after the second AZD1222 dose. Every receptor here comes from an adult who received the AZD1222 COVID-19 vaccine.

This sequence joins TRBV19 and TRBJ1-3; 7 bases match TRBD1. V shed 7 bases and J 8 bases; nucleotides not matched to a gene: 5. The CDR3 covers 12 residues. Germline assignment: CDR1 LNHDA and CDR2 SQIVND (reference sequence). CDR3 amino acids: CASTGQADTIYF. CDR3 bases: TGTGCCAGTACCGGACAGGCGGACACCATATATTTT.

The rearrangement uses TRBV5-1 and TRBJ2-5; D ambiguous. CDR3 size: 11 residues. Per germline, CDR1 SGHRS and CDR2 YFSETQ. Trimming took 5 bases from V and 1 from J, leaving 3 bases between them. The CDR3: CASSAQETQYF. The CDR3 DNA reads as TGCGCCAGCAGTGCCCAAGAGACCCAGTACTTC.

The V call is TRBV2, the J call TRBJ1-1; TRBD1 might be the D (5 bases). Trimming shortened V by 8 bases and J by 3 bases, and 13 bases separated the two germline ends. CDR1 SNHLY and CDR2 FYNNEI come from the germline V gene. The CDR3 has 13 amino acids. For the CDR3, the DNA is TGTGCCAGCGGGGACCGACGGGACACTGAAGCTTTCTTT. Amino acid sequence: CASGDRRDTEAFF. Using reference TRBV2 and TRBJ1-1 for the parts outside the CDR3, the full variable domain is EPEVTQTPSHQVTQMGQEVILRCVPISNHLYFYWYRQILGQKVEFLVSFYNNEISEKSEIFDDQFSVERPDGSNFTLKIRSTKLEDSAMYFCASGDRRDTEAFFGQGTRLTVV.

The V gene is TRBV7-9, the J gene TRBJ2-1; 9 nucleotides agree with TRBD1. Germline CDR1 is SEHNR and CDR2 is FQNEAQ (reference sequence). The CDR3 runs 15 residues. Trimming cost V 1 base and J 8 bases; bases outside gene matches: 6. The CDR3 loop reads CASSLGQGDIDEQFF. CDR3 DNA: TGTGCCAGCAGCTTAGGACAGGGGGATATCGATGAGCAGTTCTTC. Based on the CDR3 plus reference TRBV7-9 and TRBJ2-1, the full variable domain is DTGVSQNPRHKITKRGQNVTFRCDPISEHNRLYWYRQTLGQGPEFLTYFQNEAQLEKSRLLSDRFSAERPKGSFSTLEIQRTEQGDSAMYLCASSLGQGDIDEQFFGPGTRLTVL.

This sequence joins TRBV28 and TRBJ1-6; no clear D. The V end lost 3 bases, the J end lost 3 bases, and 15 bases lay between the germline ends. This CDR3 spans 17 amino acids. Germline V gene sequence: CDR1 MDHEN, CDR2 SYDVKM. The CDR3 is CASSFLRDWGYNSPLHF. DNA for the CDR3: TGTGCCAGCAGTTTTTTGAGGGATTGGGGCTATAATTCACCCCTCCACTTT. The full variable domain, in which reference TRBV28 and TRBJ1-6 provide the parts outside the CDR3, is DVKVTQSSRYLVKRTGEKVFLECVQDMDHENMFWYRQDPGLGLRLIYFSYDVKMKEKGDIPEGYSVSREKKERFSLILESASTNQTSMYLCASSFLRDWGYNSPLHFGNGTRLTVT.

The CDR3 DNA reads as TGTGCCAGCAGCCGCCGACAGGGAGGGACCTCTGGGGCCAACGTCCTGACTTTC. Translation: CASSRRQGGTSGANVLTF. The chain couples TRBV7-8 to TRBJ2-6; possibly TRBD1 or TRBD2 for D (7 bases each). This CDR3 spans 18 amino acids. Deletions cut 5 bases from V and 0 bases from J, with 17 bases between. Germline V CDR1 and CDR2: SGHVS, FQNEAQ.

The chain is built from TRBV3-1 (or the pseudogene TRBV3-2) and TRBJ1-1; possible D gene TRBD1, 6 bases. The germline V gene encodes CDR1 LGHDT and CDR2 YNNKEL (reference sequence). The CDR3 loop spans 14 amino acids. V lost 4 bases, J lost 5 bases, and 14 bases lay in between. The chain's CDR3 is CASSRLGTPTEAFF. The CDR3 coding sequence is TGTGCCAGCAGCCGCCTCGGGACACCAACTGAAGCTTTCTTT.

This chain links TRBV3-1 (or the pseudogene TRBV3-2) with TRBJ1-1; 9 bases agree with TRBD1. The CDR3 covers 15 residues. Germline V gives CDR1 LGHDT, CDR2 YNNKEL (reference sequence). The J segment lost 10 bases and the V segment lost 2 bases, leaving 11 bases of the junction unmatched. The CDR3 DNA is TGTGCCAGCAGCCAAATCAGTACAGGGGGCGTGAGAGCTTTCTTT. Translating gives CASSQISTGGVRAFF.

This rearrangement joins TRBV7-2 to TRBJ2-2; TRBD2 agrees at 9 bases. CDR3 length equals 15 residues. With V trimmed by 5 bases and J by 5 bases, 6 bases remained unmatched. CDR1 and CDR2 (germline): SGHTA, FQGNSA. CDR3 amino acids: CASSVPGLATGELFF. DNA of the CDR3: TGTGCCAGCAGCGTACCGGGACTAGCAACCGGGGAGCTGTTTTTT.

The V gene is TRBV5-1, the J gene TRBJ2-3; tentative D call: TRBD2 (6 bases). Per the germline V gene, CDR1 is SGHRS and CDR2 is YFSETQ. V was cut by 0 bases and J by 2 bases, with 10 bases left in between. This CDR3 is built from 15 residues. CDR3: CASSLVGLVTDTQYF. The CDR3 DNA reads TGCGCCAGCAGCTTGGTGGGACTCGTCACAGATACGCAGTATTTT.

The rearrangement links TRBV7-2 to TRBJ2-5; D is uncertain. Germline CDR1 and CDR2: SGHTA and FQGNSA. The CDR3 spans 14 residues. The V and J ends lost 1 base and 3 bases respectively, with 9 bases between them. The CDR3 spells CASSLGASKETQYF. The CDR3 nucleotides read TGTGCCAGCAGCTTAGGTGCTTCGAAAGAGACCCAGTACTTC. The entire variable domain, with the rest obtained from reference TRBV7-2 and TRBJ2-5, is as follows: GAGVSQSPSNKVTEKGKDVELRCDPISGHTALYWYRQSLGQGLEFLIYFQGNSAPDKSGLPSDRFSAERTGGSVSTLTIQRTQQEDSAVYLCASSLGASKETQYFGPGTRLLVL.

The rearrangement joins TRBV13 to TRBJ2-1; D is possibly TRBD2 (5 bases). V was cut by 3 bases and J by 12 bases, with 18 bases left in between. Per the germline V gene, CDR1 is PRHDT and CDR2 is FYEKMQ (reference sequence). The CDR3 sequence is 14 residues long. The CDR3 coding sequence is TGTGCCAGCAGCTTCCGGAGGCCGCTAGGTCGGCAGTTCTTC. Translating gives CASSFRRPLGRQFF.

The V call is TRBV24-1, the J call TRBJ1-6, with unresolved D. The V end lost 6 bases, the J end lost 7 bases, and 15 bases lay between the germline ends. The CDR3 length is 15 residues. Germline V lookup: CDR1 KGHDR, CDR2 SFDVKD. CDR3 loop: CATSHTAGKNSPLHF. The CDR3 DNA is TGTGCCACCAGTCACACAGCAGGTAAGAATTCACCCCTCCACTTT.

The genes are TRBV21-1 and TRBJ2-7; TRBD2, the table's D call, was not compared with the DNA. TRBV21-1 is recorded as a pseudogene. CDR3 length: 20 amino acids. This CDR3 reads CASSKEGVRGRTSGCYEQYV. DNA for the CDR3: TGTGCCAGCAGCAAAGAGGGGGTCAGGGGACGGACTAGCGGATGCTACGAGCAGTACGTC.